This TCR beta chain is from a study of shared clonotypes between healthy human individuals. General study findings and limits: Rarefaction exposed incomplete sorted-subset sequencing despite large depth.

The assay used deep level. Across several immunoSEQ plates, the genomic DNA of each subset was split evenly. When replicate PCRs were run on sorted subsets, they used about 200 ng DNA, about 31,000 T cell genomes. Sequenced by immunoSEQ multiplex PCR; TCRdb stores in-frame clones only, minus some. The table includes approximately 2.5 million clones, around 90% detected once. Germline CDR1 is SGHDT and CDR2 is YYEEEE. This CDR3 spans 17 amino acids. The V gene end was trimmed by 5 bases and the J gene end by 3 bases; junction bases not matched to a gene: 9. Comment on this clone: What it binds is unknown.

The rearrangement joins TRBV5-6 to TRBJ2-7, with 15 bases matching TRBD2. The clonotype originates from a man younger than 35 in good health. Material: naive CD4+ T cells sorted from blood. Subset: CD45RA+ positively selected. DNA of the CDR3: TGTGCCAGCAGAAGTGGGACTAGCGGGAGGCTCGTCTACGAGCAGTACTTC. Residues: CASRSGTSGRLVYEQYF.